Described below is a single TCR beta chain sequence and its context. Its antigen is undetermined. These data belong to a study of OX40 agonist ivuxolimab in advanced cancers. Findings and limits, study-wide: CD4+ T cells averaged fewer expanded clones than CD8+ T cells.

The assay was immunoSEQ multiplex PCR, and TCRdb's table has in-frame clones only and misses some. Here the sample spans around 67,000 clones, around 81% being singletons. V was clipped by 7 bases and J by 3 bases, with 11 bases between them. CDR1 and CDR2 from the germline V gene are MNHEY and SVGAGI. The CDR3 runs 13 residues. The TCR comes from an adult with an advanced solid tumor such as melanoma, head and neck, liver or kidney cancer. Here the sequenced sample was CD4+ or CD8+ T cells sorted from blood, taken in a trial of the OX40 agonist ivuxolimab. The rearrangement uses TRBV6-5 and TRBJ2-3; D is uncertain. This chain's CDR3 is CASKGPATDTQYF. DNA of the CDR3: TGTGCCAGCAAGGGCCCGGCTACAGATACGCAGTATTTT.